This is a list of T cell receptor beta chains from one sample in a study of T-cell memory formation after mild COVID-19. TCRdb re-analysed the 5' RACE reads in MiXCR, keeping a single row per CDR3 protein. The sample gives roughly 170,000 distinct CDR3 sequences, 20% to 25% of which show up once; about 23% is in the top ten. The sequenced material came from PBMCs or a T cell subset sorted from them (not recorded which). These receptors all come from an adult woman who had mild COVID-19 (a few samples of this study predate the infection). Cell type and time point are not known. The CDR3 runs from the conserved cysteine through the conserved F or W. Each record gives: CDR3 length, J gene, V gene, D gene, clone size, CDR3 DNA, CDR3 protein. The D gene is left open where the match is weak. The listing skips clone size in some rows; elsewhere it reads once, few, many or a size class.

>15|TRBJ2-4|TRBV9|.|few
TGTGCCAGCAGCGTAGCCCCAGGTGGCGGAAACATTCAGTACTTC
CASSVAPGGGNIQYF
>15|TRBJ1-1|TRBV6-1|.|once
TGTGCCAGCAGTGAAGAAAACAGGCTAAACACTGAAGCTTTCTTT
CASSEENRLNTEAFF
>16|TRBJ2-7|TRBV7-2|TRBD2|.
TGTGCCAGCAGCCCCACTAGCGGGGACCTCTCCTACGAGCAGTACTTC
CASSPTSGDLSYEQYF
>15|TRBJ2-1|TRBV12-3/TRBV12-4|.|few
TGTGCCAGCAGTGCAGGGAATTGGGGAGCAAATGAGCAGTTCTTC
CASSAGNWGANEQFF
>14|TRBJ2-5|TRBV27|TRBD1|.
TGTGCCAGCAGTTTAACAGGGGGCGCGGAGACCCAGTACTTC
CASSLTGGAETQYF
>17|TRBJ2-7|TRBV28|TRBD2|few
TGTGCCAGCAGTTTATTACTAGCGGGAGGGCCCGAGGACGAGCAGTACTTC
CASSLLLAGGPEDEQYF
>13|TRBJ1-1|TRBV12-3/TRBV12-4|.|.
TGTGCCAGCAGTTGGGCCGGGCCAGGTGAAGCTTTCTTT
CASSWAGPGEAFF
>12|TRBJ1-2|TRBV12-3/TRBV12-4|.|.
TGTGCCAGCAATCTGGTGAACTATGGCTACACCTTC
CASNLVNYGYTF
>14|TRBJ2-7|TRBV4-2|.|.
TGTGCCAGCAGCCAAGGGGGGGACGCCTACGAGCAGTACTTC
CASSQGGDAYEQYF
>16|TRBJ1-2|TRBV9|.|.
TGTGCCAGCAGCGTACTCGTAGTCCCTGCTTCCTATGGCTACACCTTC
CASSVLVVPASYGYTF
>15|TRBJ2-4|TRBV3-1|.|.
TGTGCCAGCAGCCAAGATGGGACAAGTGGGAACATTCAGTACTTC
CASSQDGTSGNIQYF
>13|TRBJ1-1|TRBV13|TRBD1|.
TGTGCCAGCAGCTCTGGACAGGTCGCTGAAGCTTTCTTT
CASSSGQVAEAFF
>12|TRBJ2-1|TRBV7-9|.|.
TGTGCCTACTCGGCGGAGTACAATGAGCAGTTCTTC
CAYSAEYNEQFF
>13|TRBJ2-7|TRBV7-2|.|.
TGTGCCAGCAGCCTCAGGGATTTCGACGAGCAGTACTTC
CASSLRDFDEQYF
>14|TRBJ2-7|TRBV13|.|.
TGTGCCAGCAGCAGCTTCGGACAGCATTACGAGCAGTACTTC
CASSSFGQHYEQYF
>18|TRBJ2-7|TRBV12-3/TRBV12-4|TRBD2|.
TGTGCCAGCAGTTTATATACTAGCGGGGGATCAGTCTCCTACGAGCAGTACTTC
CASSLYTSGGSVSYEQYF
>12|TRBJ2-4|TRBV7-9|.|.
TGTGCCAGCAGGCATACCACCGGGCCCCAGTACTTC
CASRHTTGPQYF
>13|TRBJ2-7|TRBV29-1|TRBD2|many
TGCAGCGTTGGGGGACTAGAATGGATCGAGCAGTACTTC
CSVGGLEWIEQYF
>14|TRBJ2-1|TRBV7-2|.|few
TGTGCCAGCAGCTTAGGGACCCTAGCCTATGAGCAGTTCTTC
CASSLGTLAYEQFF
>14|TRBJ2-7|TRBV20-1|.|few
TGCAGTGCTAGGGAGGACGGGGAGAAGTACGAGCAGTACTTC
CSAREDGEKYEQYF
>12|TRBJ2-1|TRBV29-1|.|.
TGCAGCGTTGTAGGACCTTACAATGAGCAGTTCTTC
CSVVGPYNEQFF
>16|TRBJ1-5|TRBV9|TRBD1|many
TGTGCCAGCAGCGCCGGGGGGGACAGCCGGAATCAGCCCCAGCATTTT
CASSAGGDSRNQPQHF
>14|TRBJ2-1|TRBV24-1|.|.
TGTGCCACCAGTGATTTGACAGTTTGGAATGAGCAGTTCTTC
CATSDLTVWNEQFF
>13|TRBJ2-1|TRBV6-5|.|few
TGTGCCAGCAGTTACCCAGGGAACAATGAGCAGTTCTTC
CASSYPGNNEQFF
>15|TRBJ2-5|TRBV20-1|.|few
TGCAGTGCTAGTGATCGGACCCGGGGAGTAGAGACCCAGTACTTC
CSASDRTRGVETQYF
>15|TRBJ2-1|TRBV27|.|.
TGTGCCAGCCGCGACGGACTTTACTCCTACAATGAGCAGTTCTTC
CASRDGLYSYNEQFF
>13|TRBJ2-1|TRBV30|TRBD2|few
TGTGCCCGGGGAGGGCTGACTTTGGGTGAGCAGTTCTTC
CARGGLTLGEQFF
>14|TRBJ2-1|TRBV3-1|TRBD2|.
TGTGCCAGCAGCTTCAGCGGGGACTACAATGAGCAGTTCTTC
CASSFSGDYNEQFF